The clone carrying this TCR beta chain was recorded at least ten times. Antigen: not known. The length of the CDR3 is 12 residues. Germline V gene lookup returns CDR1 MDHEN and CDR2 SYDVKM. V was trimmed by 7 bases and J by 1 base, leaving 4 bases between them. The data are from a study of T cells in Graves' hyperthyroidism and ophthalmopathy. Researchers amplified the TCR beta CDR3 regions from RNA transcripts. First-round RT-PCR targeting the TCR CDR3 was performed with the HTBI primer set. TCRdb used MiXCR to reprocess the multiplex PCR reads, holding one entry per CDR3 protein. In the table there are about 690,000 distinct CDR3 sequences, roughly a sixth of which are singletons. Study-wide results and caveats: Ophthalmopathy was told apart from stable hyperthyroidism by a 13 V-J model. Ophthalmopathy, which appeared later, was predicted by the model a median about 5.9 months before onset.

The chain recombines TRBV28 with TRBJ2-2, with D hard to call. This TCR was recovered from a man over 45 with Graves' hyperthyroidism. Sequencing was carried out using blood. The CDR3 here is CASNGNTGELFF. CDR3 DNA: TGTGCCAGCAACGGGAACACCGGGGAGCTGTTTTTT.